The 6 T cell receptor beta chains presented below share a single source sample, sequenced in a study of post-analysis software for immune sequencing data. Unique molecular identifiers were built into the TCR beta cDNA libraries. Via MiXCR, TCRdb re-called the PCR reads, giving one row per CDR3 protein. The sample yields 750,000 to 950,000 distinct CDR3 sequences, roughly 46% seen once. Antigens of these TCRs are unknown. Study results and caveats: TRBV segments more frequent in patients than in controls numbered five and included TRBV5-6, TRBV5-1 and TRBV20-1.

Sequencing was performed on blood. All receptors derive from a girl between 10 and 17 years old with multiple sclerosis.

The chain links TRBV20-1 to TRBJ2-1, with D possibly being TRBD2 (6 bases). The CDR3 runs 12 residues. V gave up 0 bases and J gave up 15 bases, with 15 bases separating them. Germline CDR1 reads DFQATT; CDR2 reads SNEGSKA (reference sequence). CDR3 residues: CSAREPGLPTFF. CDR3 nucleotide sequence: TGCAGTGCTAGAGAACCGGGACTCCCGACGTTCTTC.

The chain employs TRBV15 and TRBJ2-1, with 9 bases identical to TRBD2. Germline values: CDR1 LNHNV, CDR2 YYDKDF (reference sequence). This CDR3 comprises 17 residues. J was trimmed by 0 bases and V by 3 bases; bases with no gene match: 6. CDR3 region: CATSRETSGISYNEQFF. In DNA form, the CDR3 reads TGTGCCACCAGCAGGGAGACTAGCGGAATCTCCTACAATGAGCAGTTCTTC.

The chain combines TRBV5-1 with TRBJ2-2, with 8 positions matching TRBD2. Germline V CDR1 and CDR2: SGHRS, YFSETQ. This CDR3 has 16 amino acids. V gave up 2 bases and J gave up 5 bases; unmatched junction bases: 8. The CDR3 DNA follows: TGCGCCAGCAGCTTCCCAACTAGCGGTGGGACCGGGGAGCTGTTTTTT. Translating it yields CASSFPTSGGTGELFF. The full variable domain, with the rest looked up from reference TRBV5-1 and TRBJ2-2, is KAGVTQTPRYLIKTRGQQVTLSCSPISGHRSVSWYQQTPGQGLQFLFEYFSETQRNKGNFPGRFSGRQFSNSRSEMNVSTLELGDSALYLCASSFPTSGGTGELFFGEGSRLTVL.

This chain connects TRBV6-5 to TRBJ1-4; D is possibly TRBD1 (6 bases). V was cut by 7 bases and J by 4 bases, with 13 bases left in between. This CDR3 has 14 amino acids. Germline V gene lookup returns CDR1 MNHEY and CDR2 SVGAGI. DNA of the CDR3: TGTGCCAGCATACAGGACAGTCATAATGAAAAACTGTTTTTT. This gives the protein CASIQDSHNEKLFF.

The chain is built from TRBV5-1 and TRBJ2-1; D possibly corresponds to TRBD2 (5 bases). CDR3 length: 15 residues. V lost 4 bases, J lost 6 bases, and 17 bases lay in between. From germline, CDR1 is SGHRS and CDR2 YFSETQ. As DNA, the CDR3 is TGCGCCAGCAGCCATAGCGTAGAGCCCTTCAATGAGCAGTTCTTC. It is translated as CASSHSVEPFNEQFF. Together with reference TRBV5-1 and TRBJ2-1, the CDR3 gives the full variable domain: KAGVTQTPRYLIKTRGQQVTLSCSPISGHRSVSWYQQTPGQGLQFLFEYFSETQRNKGNFPGRFSGRQFSNSRSEMNVSTLELGDSALYLCASSHSVEPFNEQFFGPGTRLTVL.

The V gene is TRBV29-1, the J gene TRBJ2-7, with 9 bases fitting TRBD2. The germline V gene has CDR1 SQVTM and CDR2 ANQGSEA. The trim removed 4 bases at V and 2 bases at J, leaving 15 bases unmatched. This CDR3 spans 17 amino acids. The CDR3 sequence is CSVAPALTSGTAYEQYF. The CDR3 coding sequence is TGCAGCGTTGCTCCTGCTTTGACTAGCGGAACCGCCTACGAGCAGTACTTC.